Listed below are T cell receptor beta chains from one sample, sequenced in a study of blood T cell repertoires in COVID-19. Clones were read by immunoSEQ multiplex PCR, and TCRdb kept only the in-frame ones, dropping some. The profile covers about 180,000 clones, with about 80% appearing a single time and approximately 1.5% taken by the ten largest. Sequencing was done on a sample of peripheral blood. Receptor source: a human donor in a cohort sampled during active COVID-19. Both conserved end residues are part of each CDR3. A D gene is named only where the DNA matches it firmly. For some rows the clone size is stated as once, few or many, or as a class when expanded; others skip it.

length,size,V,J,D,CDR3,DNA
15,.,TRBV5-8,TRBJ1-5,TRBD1,CASSPGQGLRQPQHF,TGTGCCAGCAGCCCGGGACAGGGGCTCAGGCAGCCCCAGCATTTT
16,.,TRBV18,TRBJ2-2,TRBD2,CASSQTSGSDTGELFF,TGTGCCAGCTCACAGACTAGCGGGAGTGACACCGGGGAGCTGTTTTTT
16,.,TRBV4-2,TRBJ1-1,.,CASSQETDRGNTEAFF,TGTGCCAGCAGCCAGGAAACGGACAGAGGGAACACTGAAGCTTTCTTT
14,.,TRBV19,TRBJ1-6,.,CASTIMGSGSPLHF,TGTGCCAGTACCATCATGGGGTCGGGATCACCCCTCCACTTT
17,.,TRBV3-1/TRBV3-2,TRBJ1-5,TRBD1,CASSPGQGSYSNQPQHF,TGTGCCAGCAGCCCCGGACAGGGTTCGTATAGCAATCAGCCCCAGCATTTT
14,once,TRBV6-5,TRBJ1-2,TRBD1,CASNPGTGGGGYTF,TGTGCCAGCAACCCCGGGACAGGGGGCGGCGGCTACACCTTC
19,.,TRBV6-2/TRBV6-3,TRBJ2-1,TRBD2,CASSYRGLAGSGEYNEQFF,TGTGCCAGCAGTTACCGGGGACTAGCGGGTAGTGGGGAGTACAATGAGCAGTTCTTC
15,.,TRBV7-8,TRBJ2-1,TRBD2,CASSSSGRAYNEQFF,TGTGCCAGCAGCTCTAGCGGGAGGGCCTACAATGAGCAGTTCTTC
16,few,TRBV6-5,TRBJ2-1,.,CASSYRGQGSRDEQFF,TGTGCCAGCAGTTACAGAGGGCAGGGGTCCCGTGATGAGCAGTTCTTC
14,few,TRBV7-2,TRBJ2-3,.,CASSLGYRADTQYF,TGTGCCAGCAGCTTAGGGTATCGGGCAGATACGCAGTATTTT
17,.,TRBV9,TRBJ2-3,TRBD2,CASSGYQGAGGTDTQYF,TGTGCCAGCAGCGGGTATCAGGGAGCGGGAGGAACAGATACGCAGTATTTT
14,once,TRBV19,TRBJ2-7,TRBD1,CASTHRDRGYEQYF,TGTGCCAGTACCCACCGGGACAGGGGCTACGAGCAGTACTTC
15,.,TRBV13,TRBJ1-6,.,CASSSQEGGNSPLHF,TGTGCCAGCAGCTCTCAAGAGGGTGGAAATTCACCCCTCCACTTT
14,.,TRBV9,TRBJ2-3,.,CASSVGGDTDTQYF,TGTGCCAGCAGCGTCGGGGGTGATACAGATACGCAGTATTTT
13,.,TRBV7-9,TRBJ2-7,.,CASSATGSYEQYF,TGTGCCAGCAGCGCGACAGGTTCCTACGAGCAGTACTTC
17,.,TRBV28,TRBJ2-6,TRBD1,CASSSGTGTSGANVLTF,TGTGCCAGCAGTTCCGGGACAGGGACCTCTGGGGCCAACGTCCTGACTTTC
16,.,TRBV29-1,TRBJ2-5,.,CSVEEGLAAFQETQYF,TGCAGCGTTGAAGAAGGGTTAGCGGCTTTCCAAGAGACCCAGTACTTC
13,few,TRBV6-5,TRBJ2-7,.,CASTEGEGYEQYF,TGTGCCAGCACCGAAGGAGAAGGATACGAGCAGTACTTC
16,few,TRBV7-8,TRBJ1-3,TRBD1,CASSPETGFPGNTIYF,TGTGCCAGCAGTCCCGAGACAGGGTTCCCCGGAAACACCATATATTTT
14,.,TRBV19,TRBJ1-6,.,CASSIEHLYSPLHF,TGTGCCAGTAGTATAGAACATCTTTATTCACCCCTCCACTTT
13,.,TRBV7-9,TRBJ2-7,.,CASKGGTTYEQYF,TGTGCCAGCAAGGGTGGGACAACCTACGAGCAGTACTTC
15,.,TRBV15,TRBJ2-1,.,CATSRDPSTGGEQFF,TGTGCCACCAGCAGAGATCCATCGACCGGGGGTGAGCAGTTCTTC
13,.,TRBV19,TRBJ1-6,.,CASQDSSNSPLHF,TGTGCCAGCCAGGACAGCTCTAATTCACCCCTCCACTTT
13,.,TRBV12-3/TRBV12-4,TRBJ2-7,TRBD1,CASRQGASYEQYF,TGTGCCAGCAGACAGGGGGCTAGCTACGAGCAGTACTTC
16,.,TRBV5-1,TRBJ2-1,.,CASSPEVASSYNEQFF,TGCGCCAGCAGCCCCGAAGTGGCCAGCTCCTACAATGAGCAGTTCTTC
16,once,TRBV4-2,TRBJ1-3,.,CASSQDVGAAGNTIYF,TGTGCCAGCAGCCAAGATGTGGGGGCTGCTGGAAACACCATATATTTT
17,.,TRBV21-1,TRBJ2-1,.,CASSKFYQGLVCIVQFF,TGTGCCAGCAGCAAATTTTATCAGGGACTAGTGTGTATCGTGCAGTTCTTC
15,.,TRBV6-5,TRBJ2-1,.,CASSYSDSPYNEQFF,TGTGCCAGCAGTTACTCAGACTCCCCCTACAATGAGCAGTTCTTC
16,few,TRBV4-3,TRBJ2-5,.,CASSQEVQGYQETQYF,TGCGCCAGCAGCCAAGAGGTACAGGGCTACCAAGAGACCCAGTACTTC
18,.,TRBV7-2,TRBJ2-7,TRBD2,CASSIRGGSGRYGYEQYF,TGTGCCAGCAGCATTAGGGGTGGTAGCGGGAGATACGGCTACGAGCAGTACTTC
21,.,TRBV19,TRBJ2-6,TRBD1,CASSIDGWTGRLGSGANVLTF,TGTGCCAGTAGTATAGACGGGTGGACAGGGCGGCTCGGCTCTGGGGCCAACGTCCTGACTTTC
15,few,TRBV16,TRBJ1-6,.,CASSRRQGVNSPLHF,TGTGCCAGCAGCCGCAGGCAGGGTGTTAATTCACCCCTCCACTTT
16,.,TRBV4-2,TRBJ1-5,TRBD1,CASSQPDRGQGQPQHF,TGTGCCAGCAGCCAACCGGACAGGGGGCAGGGGCAGCCCCAGCATTTT
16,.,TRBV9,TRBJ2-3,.,CASSSLDISSTDTQYF,TGTGCCAGCAGCTCCCTCGACATATCTAGCACAGATACGCAGTATTTT
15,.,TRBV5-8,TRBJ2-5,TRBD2,CASSLAGMGGETQYF,TGTGCCAGCAGCTTGGCAGGGATGGGGGGGGAGACCCAGTACTTC
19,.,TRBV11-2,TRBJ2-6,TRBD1,CASSFNTGTGISGANVLTF,TGTGCCAGCAGCTTTAACACCGGGACAGGGATCTCTGGGGCCAACGTCCTGACTTTC
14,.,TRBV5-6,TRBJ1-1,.,CASSWGQGGTEAFF,TGTGCCAGCAGCTGGGGGCAGGGAGGGACTGAAGCTTTCTTT
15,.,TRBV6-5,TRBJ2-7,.,CASSYRSSGTYEQYF,TGTGCCAGCAGTTACCGGAGTAGCGGTACCTACGAGCAGTACTTC
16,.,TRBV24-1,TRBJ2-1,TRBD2,CATSDSSGLSYNEQFF,TGTGCCACCAGTGATTCTAGCGGGCTATCCTACAATGAGCAGTTCTTC
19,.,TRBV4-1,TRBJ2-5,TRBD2,CASSQGRLAGGQWQETQYF,TGCGCCAGCAGCCAAGGGAGGCTAGCGGGGGGTCAGTGGCAAGAGACCCAGTACTTC
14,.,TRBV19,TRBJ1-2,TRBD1,CASARDRAIRGYTF,TGTGCCAGTGCTCGGGACAGGGCTATTCGGGGCTACACCTTC
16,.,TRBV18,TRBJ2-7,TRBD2,CASSPVAGGTTYEQYF,TGTGCCAGCTCACCAGTAGCGGGAGGAACGACCTACGAGCAGTACTTC
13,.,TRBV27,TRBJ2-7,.,CASSFNQVYEQYF,TGTGCCAGCAGTTTTAATCAGGTCTACGAGCAGTACTTC